These 5 T cell receptor beta chains originate from one sample sequenced in a study of spatial heterogeneity in lung cancer. One entry per CDR3 protein results from TCRdb running MiXCR on the 5' RACE reads. The sample shows 25,000 to 30,000 distinct CDR3 sequences, around 13% of them seen only once. Time point here: sample taken at primary tumor resection. The input material, whole RNA from tumor, nontumor lung or frozen PBMC, was sequenced unsorted. The input for sequencing was PBMCs, taken at surgery. These receptors all stem from a female donor with early-stage non-small cell lung cancer.

The rearrangement joins TRBV4-1 to TRBJ2-4, with D perhaps matching TRBD2 (6 bases). The CDR3 has 14 residues. Germline values: CDR1 MGHRA, CDR2 YSYEKL. V was cut by 1 base and J by 8 bases, with 12 bases left in between. The CDR3 region is CASSQVLGEDIQYF. DNA for the CDR3: TGCGCCAGCAGCCAAGTGTTGGGGGAGGACATTCAGTACTTC.

About this clonotype: A read error is possible here, since a much larger clone lies one base away. The chain joins TRBV18 to TRBJ1-2; TRBD1 is a possible D gene (5 bases). Germline lookup yields CDR1 KGHSH and CDR2 LQKENI. The CDR3 is 14 residues long. CDR3 region: CASSSGPSRDGHTF. CDR3 in DNA: TGTGCCAGCTCATCGGGACCGTCGCGCGATGGCCACACCTTC.

This clonotype was counted at least ten times. The CDR3 loop is CASTDPTRTDTQYF. The DNA for the CDR3 is TGTGCCAGCACCGACCCCACGCGGACAGATACGCAGTATTTT. This chain connects TRBV7-3 to TRBJ2-3; no reliable D call. The V gene lost 7 bases and the J gene lost 3 bases, with 14 bases spanning the gap. The CDR3 has 14 amino acids. Germline V gene sequence: CDR1 SGHTA, CDR2 FQGTGA.

V and J are TRBV7-9 and TRBJ1-1, with a tentative D call TRBD1 (6 bases). V was trimmed by 5 bases and J by 0 bases, leaving 19 bases between them. The germline V gene has CDR1 SEHNR and CDR2 FQNEAQ (reference sequence). The length of the CDR3 is 17 residues. CDR3 DNA sequence: TGTGCCAGCAGCCAACGAGGGGGGGAGCTTATGAACACTGAAGCTTTCTTT. Translated, it gives CASSQRGGELMNTEAFF.

In this sample, this clonotype turned up many times. The rearrangement joins TRBV4-3 to TRBJ1-5; weak D call: TRBD1 (6 bases). Germline V gene lookup returns CDR1 LGHNA and CDR2 YSLEER. Trimming shortened V by 1 base and J by 7 bases, and 14 bases separated the two germline ends. This CDR3 contains 15 residues. CDR3 amino acids: CASSQVVGAGQPQHF. For the CDR3, the DNA is TGCGCCAGCAGCCAAGTCGTGGGGGCGGGGCAGCCCCAGCATTTT.